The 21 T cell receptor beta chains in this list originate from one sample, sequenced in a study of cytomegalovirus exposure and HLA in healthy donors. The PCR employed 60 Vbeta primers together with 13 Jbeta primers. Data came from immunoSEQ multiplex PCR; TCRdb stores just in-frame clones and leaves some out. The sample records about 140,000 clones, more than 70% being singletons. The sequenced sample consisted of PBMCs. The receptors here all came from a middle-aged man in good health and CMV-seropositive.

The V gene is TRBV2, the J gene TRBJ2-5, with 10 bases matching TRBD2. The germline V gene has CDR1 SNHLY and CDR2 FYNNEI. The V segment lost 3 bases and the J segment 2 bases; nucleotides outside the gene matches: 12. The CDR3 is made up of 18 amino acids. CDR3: CASSERASGGPSQETQYF. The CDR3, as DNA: TGTGCCAGCAGTGAGAGGGCTAGCGGGGGCCCCTCTCAAGAGACCCAGTACTTC.

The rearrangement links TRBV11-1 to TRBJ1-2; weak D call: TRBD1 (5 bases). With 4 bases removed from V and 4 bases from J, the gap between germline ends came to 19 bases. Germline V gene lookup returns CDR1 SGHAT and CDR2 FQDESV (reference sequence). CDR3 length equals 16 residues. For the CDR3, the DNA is TGTGCCAGCAGCTCCGGTCGGAGGGACTATTTCTATGGCTACACCTTC. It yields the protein CASSSGRRDYFYGYTF.

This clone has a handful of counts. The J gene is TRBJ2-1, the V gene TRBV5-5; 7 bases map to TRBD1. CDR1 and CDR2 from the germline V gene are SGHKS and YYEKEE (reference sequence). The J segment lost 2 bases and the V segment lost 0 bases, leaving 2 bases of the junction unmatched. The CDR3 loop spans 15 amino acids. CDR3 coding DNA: TGTGCCAGCAGCTTGGACAGGGGAGCCTACAATGAGCAGTTCTTC. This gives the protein CASSLDRGAYNEQFF.

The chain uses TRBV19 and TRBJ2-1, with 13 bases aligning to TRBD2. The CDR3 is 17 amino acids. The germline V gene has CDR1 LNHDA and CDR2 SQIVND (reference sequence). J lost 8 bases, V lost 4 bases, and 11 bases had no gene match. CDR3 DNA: TGTGCCAGTAGTAAGGCATGGACTAGCGGGAGCTGGGATGAGCAGTTCTTC. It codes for CASSKAWTSGSWDEQFF.

CDR3 protein: CASSESLHAGGYTF. CDR3 DNA: TGTGCCAGCAGTGAATCCCTCCATGCTGGCGGCTACACCTTC. The V and J genes are TRBV5-4 and TRBJ1-2; D ambiguous. CDR3 length: 14 residues. V was cut by 5 bases and J by 8 bases, with 19 bases left in between. Germline CDR1 is SGHNT and CDR2 is YYREEE (reference sequence).

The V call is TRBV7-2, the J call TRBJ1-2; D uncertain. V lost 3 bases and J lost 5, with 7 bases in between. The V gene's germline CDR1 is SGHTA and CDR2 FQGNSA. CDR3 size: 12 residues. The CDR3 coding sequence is TGTGCCAGCAGCTTTTCTACGTATGGCTACACCTTC. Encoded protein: CASSFSTYGYTF.

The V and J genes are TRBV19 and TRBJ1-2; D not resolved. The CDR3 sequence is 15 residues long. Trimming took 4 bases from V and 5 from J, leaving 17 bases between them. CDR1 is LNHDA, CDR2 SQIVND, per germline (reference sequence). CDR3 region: CASSTGNRPLYGYTF. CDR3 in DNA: TGTGCCAGTAGTACCGGGAACCGTCCCCTATATGGCTACACCTTC.

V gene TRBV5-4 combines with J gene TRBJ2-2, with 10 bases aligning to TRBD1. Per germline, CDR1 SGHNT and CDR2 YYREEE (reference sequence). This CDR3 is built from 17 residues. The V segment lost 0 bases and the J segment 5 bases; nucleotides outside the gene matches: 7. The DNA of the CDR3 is TGTGCCAGCAGCTTGGCCGGACAGGGGGTCGGTACCGGGGAGCTGTTTTTT. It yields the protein CASSLAGQGVGTGELFF.

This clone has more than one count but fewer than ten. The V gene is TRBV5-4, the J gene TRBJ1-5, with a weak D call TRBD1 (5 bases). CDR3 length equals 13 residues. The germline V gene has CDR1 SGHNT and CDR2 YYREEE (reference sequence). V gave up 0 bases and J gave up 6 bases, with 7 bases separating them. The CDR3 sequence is CASSLEGRQPQHF. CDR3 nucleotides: TGTGCCAGCAGCTTGGAGGGGCGTCAGCCCCAGCATTTT.

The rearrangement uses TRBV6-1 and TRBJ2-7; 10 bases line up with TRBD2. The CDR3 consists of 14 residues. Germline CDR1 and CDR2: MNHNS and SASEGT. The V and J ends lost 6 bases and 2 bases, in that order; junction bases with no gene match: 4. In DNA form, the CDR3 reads TGTGCCAGCAGACTAGCGGGACTTACCTACGAGCAGTACTTC. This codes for CASRLAGLTYEQYF.

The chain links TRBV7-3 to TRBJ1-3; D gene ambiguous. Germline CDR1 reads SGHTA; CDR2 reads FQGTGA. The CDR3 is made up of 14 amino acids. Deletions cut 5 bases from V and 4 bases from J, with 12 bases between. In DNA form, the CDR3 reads TGTGCCAGCAGCGACCGGCGGTCCGGAAACACCATATATTTT. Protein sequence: CASSDRRSGNTIYF.

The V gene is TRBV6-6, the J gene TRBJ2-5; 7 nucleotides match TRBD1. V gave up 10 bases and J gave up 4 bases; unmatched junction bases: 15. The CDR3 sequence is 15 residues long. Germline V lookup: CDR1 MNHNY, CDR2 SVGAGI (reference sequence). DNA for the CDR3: TGTGCCATTTCAGGGGGTTTAGCCAAAGGAGAGACCCAGTACTTC. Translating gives CAISGGLAKGETQYF.

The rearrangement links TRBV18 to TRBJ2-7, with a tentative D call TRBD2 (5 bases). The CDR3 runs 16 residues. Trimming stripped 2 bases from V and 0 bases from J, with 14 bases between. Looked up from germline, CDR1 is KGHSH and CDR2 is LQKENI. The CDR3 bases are TGTGCCAGCTCACCAATCCGGCTAGCAAGCTCCTACGAGCAGTACTTC. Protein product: CASSPIRLASSYEQYF. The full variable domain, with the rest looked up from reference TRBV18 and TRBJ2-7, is NAGVMQNPRHLVRRRGQEARLRCSPMKGHSHVYWYRQLPEEGLKFMVYLQKENIIDESGMPKERFSAEFPKEGPSILRIQQVVRGDSAAYFCASSPIRLASSYEQYFGPGTRLTVT.

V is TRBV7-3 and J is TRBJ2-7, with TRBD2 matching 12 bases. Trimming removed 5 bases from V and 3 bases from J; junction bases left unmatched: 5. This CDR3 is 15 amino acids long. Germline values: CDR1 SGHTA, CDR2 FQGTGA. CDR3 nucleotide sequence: TGTGCCAGCAGCCTCGGACTAGCGGGAATCTACGAGCAGTACTTC. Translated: CASSLGLAGIYEQYF.

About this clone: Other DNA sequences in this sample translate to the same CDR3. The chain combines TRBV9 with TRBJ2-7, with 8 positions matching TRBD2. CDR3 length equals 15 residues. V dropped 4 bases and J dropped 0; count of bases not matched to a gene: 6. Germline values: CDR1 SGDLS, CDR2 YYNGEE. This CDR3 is CASSTNSGASYEQYF. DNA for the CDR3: TGTGCCAGCAGCACCAATAGCGGGGCCTCCTACGAGCAGTACTTC. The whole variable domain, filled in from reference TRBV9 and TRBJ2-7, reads DSGVTQTPKHLITATGQRVTLRCSPRSGDLSVYWYQQSLDQGLQFLIQYYNGEERAKGNILERFSAQQFPDLHSELNLSSLELGDSALYFCASSTNSGASYEQYFGPGTRLTVT.

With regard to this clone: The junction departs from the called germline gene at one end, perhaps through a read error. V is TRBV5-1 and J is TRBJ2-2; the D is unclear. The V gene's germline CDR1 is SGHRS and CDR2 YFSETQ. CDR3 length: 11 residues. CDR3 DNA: TGCGCCAGCGGCTTGGCTCGGGAGCTGTTTTTT. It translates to CASGLARELFF. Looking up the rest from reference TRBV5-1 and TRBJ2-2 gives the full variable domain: KAGVTQTPRYLIKTRGQQVTLSCSPISGHRSVSWYQQTPGQGLQFLFEYFSETQRNKGNFPGRFSGRQFSNSRSEMNVSTLELGDSALYLCASGLARELFFGEGSRLTVL.

The chain's CDR3 is CASSSSGTGYADTQYF. CDR3 nucleotides: TGTGCCAGCAGTTCAAGCGGGACAGGGTACGCAGATACGCAGTATTTT. The chain couples TRBV7-8 to TRBJ2-3; 9 bases agree with TRBD1. With 6 bases clipped from V and 4 bases from J, the junction kept 11 bases outside the gene matches. This CDR3 spans 16 amino acids. The germline V gene has CDR1 SGHVS and CDR2 FQNEAQ.

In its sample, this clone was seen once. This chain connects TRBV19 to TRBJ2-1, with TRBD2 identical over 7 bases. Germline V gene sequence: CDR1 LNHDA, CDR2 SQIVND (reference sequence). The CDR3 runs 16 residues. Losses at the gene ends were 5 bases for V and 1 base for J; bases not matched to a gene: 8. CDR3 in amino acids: CASSPSNSGSYNEQFF. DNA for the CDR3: TGTGCCAGTAGTCCCTCTAATAGCGGGTCCTACAATGAGCAGTTCTTC.

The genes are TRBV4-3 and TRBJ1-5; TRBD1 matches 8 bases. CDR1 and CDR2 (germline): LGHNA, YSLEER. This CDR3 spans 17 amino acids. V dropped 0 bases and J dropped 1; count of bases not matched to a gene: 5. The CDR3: CASSQDQSGGSNQPQHF. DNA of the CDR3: TGCGCCAGCAGCCAAGATCAGTCAGGGGGCAGCAATCAGCCCCAGCATTTT.

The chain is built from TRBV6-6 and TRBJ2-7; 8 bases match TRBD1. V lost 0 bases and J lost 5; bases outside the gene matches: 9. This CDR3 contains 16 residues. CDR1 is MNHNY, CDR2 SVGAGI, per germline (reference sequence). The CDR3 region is CASSYSQGAALHEQYF. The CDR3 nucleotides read TGTGCCAGCAGTTACTCCCAGGGGGCAGCGTTACACGAGCAGTACTTC.

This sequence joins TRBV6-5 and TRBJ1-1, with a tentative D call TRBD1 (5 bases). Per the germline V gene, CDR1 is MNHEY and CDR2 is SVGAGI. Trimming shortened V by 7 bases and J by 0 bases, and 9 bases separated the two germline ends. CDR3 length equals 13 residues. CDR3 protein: CASKGLLNTEAFF. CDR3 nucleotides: TGTGCCAGCAAGGGACTGTTGAACACTGAAGCTTTCTTT.